This T cell receptor (beta chain) was sequenced during a study of regulatory T cells in long-lasting Graves disease. Building of the TCR beta libraries involved iRepertoire HTBI primers and Arm-PCR of CDR3 regions. TCRdb called the multiplex PCR reads again in MiXCR, with one record for every CDR3 protein. The sample shows more than 350,000 distinct CDR3 sequences, over 20% of them seen only once. Documented time point: persistent/refractory GD, antithyroid drugs over 5 years with positive TRAb. RNA from PBMCs was the source of the TCR library. This clonotype has at least ten counts. The sample consisted of peripheral blood mononuclear cells (PBMCs), taken when the disease was refractory, from a patient treated with antithyroid drugs. This TCR was recovered from a female donor with Graves disease.

The CDR3 region has the DNA TGTGCCAGCAGTGAAGTTATCATGAGGGCGGGCGGTAATGAAAAACTGTTTTTT. Its translation is CASSEVIMRAGGNEKLFF. The rearrangement links TRBV6-1 to TRBJ1-4; no clear D. Germline V gene sequence: CDR1 MNHNS, CDR2 SASEGT. The CDR3 sequence is 18 residues long. V was cut by 1 base and J by 4 bases, with 19 bases left in between.